This T cell receptor beta chain is from a study of metastatic and nonmetastatic thyroid tumors. Study-wide background: The study looked at repertoires side by side in blood and in tumor or nodule tissue from malignant and benign thyroid patients.

The entire patient cohort was treatment-naive prior to thyroid surgery. The CDR3 has 12 amino acids. Per germline, CDR1 SGHRS and CDR2 YFSETQ. The V gene lost 4 bases and the J gene lost 5 bases, with 10 bases spanning the gap. Study processing details: Researchers built a distant-metastasis classifier for papillary thyroid cancer that drew on CDR3 differences across clinicopathological groups. TCRdb used MiXCR to call clones anew from the PCR reads. In this record, the V and J calls reflect TCRdb's handling and not the investigators' own analysis. The data hold under 50,000 clones, with 25% to 30% observed a single time.

The specimen was blood. This receptor was obtained from a male donor with papillary thyroid cancer or a benign thyroid nodule (not recorded which). Some clones in this sample may be carry-over from other donors' samples. The V call is TRBV5-1, the J call TRBJ2-7, with D possibly being TRBD2 (6 bases). This chain's CDR3 is CASSTGLDEQYF. The CDR3 DNA sequence: TGCGCCAGCAGCACGGGACTGGACGAGCAGTACTTC.